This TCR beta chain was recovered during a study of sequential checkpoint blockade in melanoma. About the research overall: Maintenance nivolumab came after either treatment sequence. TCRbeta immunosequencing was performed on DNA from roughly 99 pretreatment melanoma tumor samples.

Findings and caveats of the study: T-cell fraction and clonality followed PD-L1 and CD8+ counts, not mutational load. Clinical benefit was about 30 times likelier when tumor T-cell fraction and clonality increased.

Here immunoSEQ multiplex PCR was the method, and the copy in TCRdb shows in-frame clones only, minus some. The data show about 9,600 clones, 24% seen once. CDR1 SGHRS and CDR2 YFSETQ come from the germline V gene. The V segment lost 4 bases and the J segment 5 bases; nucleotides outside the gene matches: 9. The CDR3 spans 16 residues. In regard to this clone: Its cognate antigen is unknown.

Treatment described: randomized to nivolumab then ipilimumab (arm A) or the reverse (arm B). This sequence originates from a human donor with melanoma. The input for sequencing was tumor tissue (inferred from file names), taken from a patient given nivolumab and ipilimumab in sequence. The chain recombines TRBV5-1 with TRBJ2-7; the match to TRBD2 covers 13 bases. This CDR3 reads CASSPGTSGMGHEQYF. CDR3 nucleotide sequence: TGCGCCAGCAGCCCAGGGACTAGCGGGATGGGGCACGAGCAGTACTTC.